The 27 T cell receptor beta chains given below trace back to one sample, sequenced in a study of CD8 T cells in ankylosing spondylitis. TCRdb independently ran MiXCR on the 5' RACE reads; one entry per CDR3 protein. The sample shows fewer than 400,000 distinct CDR3 sequences, around 7.6% of them seen only once. For these receptors, no antigen is known. Points from the study as a whole: What seemed typical of ankylosing spondylitis blood was a TCR beta motif built from about 8 highly homologous variants.

Sequencing was done on a sample of blood, either unsorted or a sorted T cell fraction (not recorded which). These receptors originate from a male donor with ankylosing spondylitis.

The rearrangement joins TRBV4-1 to TRBJ2-5, with 8 bases matching TRBD2. Germline assignment: CDR1 MGHRA and CDR2 YSYEKL. The CDR3 has 15 amino acids. Trimming took 3 bases from V and 1 from J; bases not matched to a gene: 4. The CDR3 loop reads CASSQNGLAQETQYF. For the CDR3, the DNA is TGCGCCAGCAGCCAGAACGGACTAGCCCAAGAGACCCAGTACTTC.

This chain uses TRBV10-3 with TRBJ2-5, with a tentative D call TRBD2 (6 bases). Trimming took off 0 bases at V and 2 bases at J, with 19 bases between the two ends. From germline, CDR1 is ENHRY and CDR2 SYGVKD. The CDR3 sequence is 18 residues long. The CDR3 spells CAISESSFVGSGQETQYF. DNA of the CDR3: TGTGCCATCAGTGAGTCCAGCTTTGTTGGTAGCGGTCAAGAGACCCAGTACTTC.

V and J are TRBV7-2 and TRBJ2-1; D is possibly TRBD1 or TRBD2 (5 bases each). Germline values: CDR1 SGHTA, CDR2 FQGNSA. The CDR3 covers 16 residues. V was shortened by 5 bases and J by 6 bases, with 20 bases between the two germline ends. This CDR3 is CASSQSVRAGTNEQFF. The CDR3 DNA reads TGTGCCAGCAGCCAGTCCGTTCGAGCAGGGACCAATGAGCAGTTCTTC.

J is TRBJ2-7 and V is TRBV5-1; TRBD2 matches 13 bases. The CDR3 runs to 17 residues. The trim removed 4 bases at V and 5 bases at J, leaving 12 bases unmatched. Germline V CDR1 and CDR2: SGHRS, YFSETQ. CDR3 sequence: CASSQRLAGGVDHEQYF. The CDR3 DNA reads as TGCGCCAGCAGCCAACGACTAGCGGGAGGAGTAGACCACGAGCAGTACTTC.

This clonotype turned up a few times. The chain combines TRBV29-1 with TRBJ2-1; 10 bases align to TRBD1. The germline gives CDR1 SQVTM, CDR2 ANQGSEA. The CDR3 covers 12 residues. Trimming removed 7 bases from V and 7 bases from J; junction bases left unmatched: 4. The CDR3 region is CSARQGANEQFF. CDR3 bases: TGCAGCGCCAGACAGGGGGCGAATGAGCAGTTCTTC.

This clonotype was found a few times. CDR3 DNA: TGTGCCAGCAGTTTATTCGGGGGGGACTATGGCTACACCTTC. Translating it yields CASSLFGGDYGYTF. The V gene is TRBV12-3 or TRBV12-4, the J gene TRBJ1-2; maybe TRBD1 (5 bases). The ends were cut back, 2 bases at V and 3 bases at J, with 10 bases in the middle. The CDR3 runs 14 residues.

In its sample, this clonotype was seen many times. CDR3 in amino acids: CSARGQLAKNIQYF. The CDR3 region has the DNA TGCAGTGCCCGGGGACAGTTAGCCAAAAACATTCAGTACTTC. J is TRBJ2-4 and V is TRBV20-1, with 7 bases that match TRBD1. Germline assignment: CDR1 DFQATT and CDR2 SNEGSKA (reference sequence). CDR3 length equals 14 residues. The V segment lost 6 bases and the J segment 0 bases; nucleotides outside the gene matches: 5.

This clonotype was counted a few times. CDR3 DNA sequence: TGCAGTGCCCCCAGGAACACTGAAGCTTTCTTT. As protein: CSAPRNTEAFF. The chain uses TRBV20-1 and TRBJ1-1; D remains unclear. This CDR3 is 11 amino acids long. V was trimmed by 6 bases and J by 1 base, leaving 6 bases between them. The germline V gene has CDR1 DFQATT and CDR2 SNEGSKA (reference sequence).

At least ten counts were recorded for this clonotype. This chain connects TRBV4-3 to TRBJ2-1, with 10 bases lining up with TRBD2. This CDR3 is built from 16 residues. CDR1 is LGHNA and CDR2 is YSLEER in the germline V gene. After removal of 0 bases from V and 8 bases from J, the junction contained 7 bases not matched to a gene. CDR3 loop: CASSQDGLAGDHEQFF. The CDR3 nucleotides read TGCGCCAGCAGCCAAGATGGGCTAGCGGGAGATCATGAGCAGTTCTTC.

In this sample, this clonotype turned up a few times. The chain has TRBV20-1 and TRBJ1-1, with D possibly being TRBD1 (5 bases). CDR1 and CDR2 (germline): DFQATT, SNEGSKA (reference sequence). Deletions cut 7 bases from V and 3 bases from J, with 12 bases between. The CDR3 consists of 12 residues. DNA for the CDR3: TGCAGTGTCGAGGGGTATTACACTGAAGCTTTCTTT. Protein product: CSVEGYYTEAFF.

This clonotype was counted ten times or more. The chain joins TRBV29-1 to TRBJ1-5, with a tentative D call TRBD1 (6 bases). The length of the CDR3 is 13 residues. The germline CDR1 and CDR2 sequences are SQVTM and ANQGSEA. The V end lost 6 bases, the J end lost 3 bases, and 12 bases lay between the germline ends. CDR3 residues: CSVSGGANQPQHF. For the CDR3, the DNA is TGCAGCGTCTCCGGGGGGGCCAATCAGCCCCAGCATTTT.

The chain recombines TRBV9 with TRBJ2-3; D not certain. The CDR3 is 16 residues long. V was pared by 4 bases and J by 0 bases, with 15 bases between. Germline V gene sequence: CDR1 SGDLS, CDR2 YYNGEE. The CDR3 DNA is TGTGCCAGCAGCCCCCCTTATGGTCTGAGCACAGATACGCAGTATTTT. Encoded protein: CASSPPYGLSTDTQYF.

This clonotype occurred a few times. The chain has TRBV2 and TRBJ2-2; no clear D gene. Trimming stripped 6 bases from V and 3 bases from J, with 2 bases between. The CDR3 spans 11 residues. Germline V gives CDR1 SNHLY, CDR2 FYNNEI. The CDR3 DNA reads TGTGCCAGCAGGGACACCGGGGAGCTGTTTTTT. Its protein is CASRDTGELFF.

This sequence joins TRBV3-1 and TRBJ2-5; TRBD2 aligns across 7 bases. CDR3 length: 16 amino acids. The junction had 12 bases not matched to a gene; V was cut back by 7 bases and J by 1 base. The germline gives CDR1 LGHDT, CDR2 YNNKEL (reference sequence). The CDR3 is CASNPDSGSFQETQYF. CDR3 bases: TGTGCCAGCAACCCCGATAGCGGGTCCTTCCAAGAGACCCAGTACTTC.

This clonotype occurred many times. This chain connects TRBV12-3 or TRBV12-4 to TRBJ1-5; no reliable D call. V lost 6 bases and J lost 2, with 20 bases in between. The length of the CDR3 is 17 residues. The CDR3 region has the DNA TGTGCCAGCAGCTCCTATATCGATCCCGGGGGCAATCAGCCCCAGCATTTT. This translates into CASSSYIDPGGNQPQHF.

The sample holds many counts of this clonotype. This rearrangement joins TRBV15 to TRBJ2-2; D is unresolved. Germline V gene data show CDR1 as LNHNV and CDR2 as YYDKDF (reference sequence). V lost 0 bases, J lost 1 base, and 9 bases lay in between. The CDR3 is made up of 16 amino acids. The CDR3 DNA is TGTGCCACCAGCAGAGAATTCAGGAAGAACACCGGGGAGCTGTTTTTT. Its protein is CATSREFRKNTGELFF.

This rearrangement joins TRBV12-3 or TRBV12-4 to TRBJ2-3; TRBD2 aligns across 12 bases. V trimming: 3 bases; J trimming: 4 bases; junction bases outside the gene matches: 2. The CDR3 has 15 residues. DNA of the CDR3: TGTGCCAGCAGTTTCTCTAGCGGGAGGGCAGATACGCAGTATTTT. Translating gives CASSFSSGRADTQYF.

This clonotype was detected ten times or more. V and J are TRBV6-5 and TRBJ2-7; 7 bases are shared with TRBD2. The trim removed 7 bases at V and 7 bases at J, leaving 7 bases unmatched. This CDR3 contains 12 residues. The V gene's germline CDR1 is MNHEY and CDR2 SVGAGI. CDR3 residues: CASTSLAKEQYF. CDR3 DNA: TGTGCCAGCACCTCACTAGCGAAAGAGCAGTACTTC.

There are many counts of this clonotype. The chain carries TRBV7-9 and TRBJ2-3; D is unclear. Germline V gene data show CDR1 as SEHNR and CDR2 as FQNEAQ (reference sequence). V was shortened by 6 bases and J by 4 bases, with 5 bases between the two germline ends. This CDR3 comprises 11 residues. CDR3 nucleotides: TGTGCCAGCAGTGGGGCAGATACGCAGTATTTT. Its translation is CASSGADTQYF.

This clonotype was seen a handful of times. This chain joins TRBV5-1 and TRBJ2-7; 7 nucleotides match TRBD1. Germline CDR1 and CDR2: SGHRS and YFSETQ. This CDR3 contains 16 residues. The junction had 8 bases not matched to a gene; V was cut back by 2 bases and J by 0 bases. CDR3: CASSFLYRGSSYEQYF. The CDR3 nucleotides are TGCGCCAGCAGCTTCCTGTACAGGGGCAGCTCCTACGAGCAGTACTTC.

This chain joins TRBV29-1 and TRBJ1-5; 9 nucleotides match TRBD1. Germline trimming cut 7 bases from V and 3 bases from J; bases unmatched to any gene: 7. Germline CDR1 reads SQVTM; CDR2 reads ANQGSEA. The CDR3 is made up of 14 amino acids. The CDR3, as DNA: TGCAGCGCGTCGACAGGGGGATCCAATCAGCCCCAGCATTTT. Its translation: CSASTGGSNQPQHF.

This clonotype was seen more than once but under ten times. The chain couples TRBV29-1 to TRBJ2-3, with D perhaps matching TRBD1 (6 bases). The V gene lost 4 bases and the J gene lost 0 bases, with 17 bases spanning the gap. The V gene's germline CDR1 is SQVTM and CDR2 ANQGSEA. The CDR3 sequence is 16 residues long. CDR3 sequence reads: CSVAGTLIASTDTQYF. The CDR3 DNA sequence: TGCAGCGTTGCCGGGACACTAATCGCTAGCACAGATACGCAGTATTTT.

This clonotype was seen at least ten times. The rearrangement joins TRBV29-1 to TRBJ2-3, with 11 nucleotides matching TRBD2. CDR3 length equals 12 residues. The germline CDR1 and CDR2 sequences are SQVTM and ANQGSEA. As DNA, the CDR3 is TGCAGGGGACTAGCGGTCCGGGATACGCAGTATTTT. It specifies CRGLAVRDTQYF.

This clonotype was counted many times. J is TRBJ2-1 and V is TRBV11-3; 10 bases are shared with TRBD2. The CDR3 consists of 15 residues. Germline V lookup: CDR1 SGHNT, CDR2 YENEEA. V dropped 5 bases and J dropped 6; count of bases not matched to a gene: 7. The CDR3 DNA reads TGTGCCAGCAGCGATAGCGGGAGGAGGCTCAATGAGCAGTTCTTC. This encodes CASSDSGRRLNEQFF.

This clonotype was picked up a small number of times. This rearrangement joins TRBV5-6 to TRBJ2-7, with D unresolved. V lost 4 bases to trimming and J lost 5 bases, with 16 bases between them. CDR1 and CDR2 from the germline V gene are SGHDT and YYEEEE. This CDR3 has 14 residues. The CDR3 DNA reads as TGTGCCAGCAGCACCTGGCCCAAACGGGACGAGCAGTACTTC. Translation: CASSTWPKRDEQYF.

This clonotype has just a few counts. This chain connects TRBV3-1 to TRBJ2-3; 10 positions match TRBD2. Germline V gene data show CDR1 as LGHDT and CDR2 as YNNKEL (reference sequence). V lost 0 bases to trimming and J lost 2 bases; unmatched junction nucleotides: 11. The CDR3 covers 19 residues. This CDR3 reads CASSQDSGLAETFTDTQYF. CDR3 nucleotides: TGTGCCAGCAGCCAAGATAGTGGACTAGCGGAGACCTTCACAGATACGCAGTATTTT.

This sequence joins TRBV5-1 and TRBJ2-2; D gene unclear. The germline V gene encodes CDR1 SGHRS and CDR2 YFSETQ. The V end was cut by 0 bases, the J end by 3 bases, with 6 bases between. The CDR3 is made up of 14 amino acids. CDR3 amino acids: CASSLGQDTGELFF. As DNA, the CDR3 is TGCGCCAGCAGCTTGGGTCAGGACACCGGGGAGCTGTTTTTT.